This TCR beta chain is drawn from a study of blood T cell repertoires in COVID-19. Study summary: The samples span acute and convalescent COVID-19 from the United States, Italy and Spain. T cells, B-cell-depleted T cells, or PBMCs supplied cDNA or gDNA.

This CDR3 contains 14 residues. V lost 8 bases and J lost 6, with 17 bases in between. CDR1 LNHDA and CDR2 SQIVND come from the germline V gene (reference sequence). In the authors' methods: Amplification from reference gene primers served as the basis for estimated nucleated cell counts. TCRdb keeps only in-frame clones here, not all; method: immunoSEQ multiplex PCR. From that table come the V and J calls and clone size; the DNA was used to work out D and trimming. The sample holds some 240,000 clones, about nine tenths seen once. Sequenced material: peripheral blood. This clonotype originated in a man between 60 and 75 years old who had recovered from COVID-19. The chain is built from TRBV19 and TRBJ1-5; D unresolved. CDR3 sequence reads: CASGWESLGQPQHF. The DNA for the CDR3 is TGTGCCAGTGGTTGGGAGTCTCTGGGTCAGCCCCAGCATTTT.